The 11 T cell receptor beta chains reported below all come from one sample, sequenced in a study of cytomegalovirus exposure and HLA in healthy donors. The PCR was carried out with 60 Vbeta primers and 13 Jbeta primers. Clones were read by immunoSEQ multiplex PCR, and TCRdb kept only the in-frame ones, dropping some. In the table there are more than 65,000 clones, approximately 74% of which are singletons. The sequenced material came from PBMCs. The receptors derive from a woman aged 50 to 65 in good health and CMV-seropositive.

In its sample, this clone was seen a few times. The gene calls are TRBV15 and TRBJ2-3; TRBD2 might be the D (5 bases). Germline loops: CDR1 LNHNV, CDR2 YYDKDF (reference sequence). This CDR3 contains 15 residues. Trimming took 1 base from V and 3 from J, leaving 11 bases between them. The CDR3 spells CATSRGGGETDTQYF. The CDR3 DNA reads TGTGCCACCAGCAGAGGGGGTGGGGAGACAGATACGCAGTATTTT.

This chain joins TRBV6-5 and TRBJ1-6; a weak D match, TRBD1 (5 bases). V was cut by 7 bases and J by 9 bases, with 19 bases left in between. This CDR3 region has 15 residues. Germline V CDR1 and CDR2: MNHEY, SVGAGI. The CDR3 coding sequence is TGTGCCAGCACCTACGACTTCCTGGGGGGTTCACCCCTCCACTTT. Amino acids: CASTYDFLGGSPLHF.

In this sample, this clone turned up a few times. The chain recombines TRBV4-2 with TRBJ1-2; D uncertain. The CDR3 totals 15 residues. V dropped 0 bases and J dropped 0 bases, with 8 bases sitting between them. Germline CDR1 is LGHNA and CDR2 is YNFKEQ. This CDR3 is CASSQDTGANYGYTF. CDR3 DNA: TGTGCCAGCAGCCAAGACACGGGAGCTAACTATGGCTACACCTTC.

This clone was observed a few times. The chain is built from TRBV15 and TRBJ2-5; TRBD1 is a possible D gene (6 bases). The germline V gene encodes CDR1 LNHNV and CDR2 YYDKDF (reference sequence). Trimming shortened V by 0 bases and J by 5 bases, and 13 bases separated the two germline ends. The CDR3 is made up of 15 amino acids. In nucleotides, the CDR3 is TGTGCCACCAGCAGAGATTATCACAGGGCCGAGACCCAGTACTTC. Amino acid sequence: CATSRDYHRAETQYF.

The CDR3 reads CASSRDINTEAFF. CDR3 DNA: TGTGCCAGCTCCCGGGACATAAACACTGAAGCTTTCTTT. This chain links TRBV18 with TRBJ1-1; D might be TRBD1 (6 bases). This CDR3 region has 13 residues. CDR1 is KGHSH and CDR2 is LQKENI in the germline V gene. V was clipped by 6 bases and J by 2 bases, with 10 bases between them.

The rearrangement joins TRBV7-9 to TRBJ2-7; weak D call: TRBD1 (5 bases). Germline V gene lookup returns CDR1 SEHNR and CDR2 FQNEAQ (reference sequence). This CDR3 is built from 13 residues. V was cut by 5 bases and J by 3 bases, with 11 bases left in between. CDR3 in DNA: TGTGCCAGCAGCGTTGGACAAAACTACGAGCAGTACTTC. It codes for CASSVGQNYEQYF. Drawing the rest from reference TRBV7-9 and TRBJ2-7, the complete variable domain is DTGVSQNPRHKITKRGQNVTFRCDPISEHNRLYWYRQTLGQGPEFLTYFQNEAQLEKSRLLSDRFSAERPKGSFSTLEIQRTEQGDSAMYLCASSVGQNYEQYFGPGTRLTVT.

Only a few counts were recorded for this clone. This chain connects TRBV9 to TRBJ2-1, with D perhaps matching TRBD2 (6 bases). V was shortened by 1 base and J by 3 bases, with 14 bases between the two germline ends. CDR1 and CDR2 (germline): SGDLS, YYNGEE. The CDR3 has 16 amino acids. The CDR3 DNA sequence: TGTGCCAGCAGCGTAACGGTAGCGGTAAACTACAATGAGCAGTTCTTC. Translation gives CASSVTVAVNYNEQFF.

The V gene is TRBV19, the J gene TRBJ1-5; tentatively, D is TRBD1 (6 bases). Germline assignment: CDR1 LNHDA and CDR2 SQIVND (reference sequence). Trimming left V 7 bases short and J 4 bases short, with 17 bases between. The CDR3 spans 15 residues. CDR3 DNA: TGTGCCAGTAACCGGGGGGAGGGGGGAAATCAGCCCCAGCATTTT. This gives the protein CASNRGEGGNQPQHF.

CDR3 DNA: TGTGCCAGCAGCTCAACGGGACAGTCGAGTGAGCAGTACTTC. Protein product: CASSSTGQSSEQYF. The chain combines TRBV7-9 with TRBJ2-7; 7 nucleotides align to TRBD1. After removal of 4 bases from V and 7 bases from J, the junction contained 10 bases not matched to a gene. Germline values: CDR1 SEHNR, CDR2 FQNEAQ (reference sequence). The CDR3 consists of 14 residues.

The chain combines TRBV10-1 with TRBJ2-5; 8 bases line up with TRBD1. CDR3 length: 13 residues. Trimming cost V 6 bases and J 5 bases; bases outside gene matches: 5. Germline V CDR1 and CDR2: WNHNN, SYGVQD (reference sequence). CDR3 sequence: CASSPGDRETQYF. For the CDR3, the DNA is TGCGCCAGCAGCCCCGGGGACAGGGAGACCCAGTACTTC.

V usage is TRBV7-2 and J usage is TRBJ2-3; D not resolved. Germline V CDR1 and CDR2: SGHTA, FQGNSA. Trimming took 4 bases from V and 6 from J, leaving 11 bases between them. The CDR3 consists of 13 residues. In DNA, the CDR3 is TGTGCCAGCAGCTGGGCTCCCTATGATACGCAGTATTTT. It is translated as CASSWAPYDTQYF.